This entry lists 17 T cell receptor beta chains sequenced from one sample in a study of beta chain features in type 1 diabetes. Reverse transcription of all isolated RNA meant that expressed TCRB transcripts were sequenced. Libraries were prepared by immunoSEQ multiplex PCR; TCRdb keeps only in-frame clonotypes and omits some of them. The table has some 150,000 clones, around 10% seen once. The source material was central memory CD4+ T cells from blood. These TCRs come from a man between 18 and 29 years old in good health.

This clone was seen only a few times. This chain joins TRBV6-5 and TRBJ1-2; perhaps TRBD1 as D (6 bases). CDR3 length: 14 residues. CDR1 and CDR2 from the germline V gene are MNHEY and SVGAGI. Trimming took 2 bases from V and 4 from J, leaving 11 bases between them. DNA of the CDR3: TGTGCCAGCAGTTACGATGGACAGATCTATGGCTACACCTTC. This codes for CASSYDGQIYGYTF.

This clone has only a few counts. The genes are TRBV27 and TRBJ2-1; 11 bases map to TRBD2. V shed 5 bases, J shed 7 bases, and the junction held 10 bases outside the gene matches. Looked up from germline, CDR1 is MNHEY and CDR2 is SMNVEV (reference sequence). The CDR3 runs to 16 residues. The CDR3 region is CASSRSSGRRWNEQFF. The CDR3 DNA is TGTGCCAGCAGTAGATCTAGCGGGAGGAGGTGGAATGAGCAGTTCTTC.

This clone turned up a few times. The chain employs TRBV10-3 and TRBJ1-5; tentative D call: TRBD1 (6 bases). V was trimmed by 11 bases and J by 5 bases, leaving 16 bases between them. The CDR3 length is 13 residues. CDR1 is ENHRY and CDR2 is SYGVKD in the germline V gene. The CDR3 DNA is TGTGCCTCGGGTCAGGGGTGGGATCAGCCCCAGCATTTT. This gives the protein CASGQGWDQPQHF.

On this clone itself: The junction differs from germline at one of its ends, possibly a read error. The same CDR3 can be traced to other DNA sequences in this sample. J is TRBJ2-1 and V is TRBV7-2, with unresolved D. This CDR3 is built from 13 residues. Per the germline V gene, CDR1 is SGHTA and CDR2 is FQGNSA. In DNA form, the CDR3 reads TGTGCCAGCAGCTTAAAGGGCTACAATGAGCAATTCTTC. It translates to CASSLKGYNEQFF.

This chain links TRBV5-1 with TRBJ2-4; D unresolved. Germline CDR1 reads SGHRS; CDR2 reads YFSETQ. The CDR3 contains 12 residues. V was shortened by 0 bases and J by 9 bases, with 7 bases between the two germline ends. The CDR3 loop reads CASSLDEAIQYF. CDR3 in DNA: TGCGCCAGCAGCTTGGATGAGGCCATTCAGTACTTC.

V and J are TRBV11-3 and TRBJ1-1; TRBD1 is a possible D gene (6 bases). The V gene lost 5 bases and the J gene lost 10 bases, with 14 bases spanning the gap. Germline V CDR1 and CDR2: SGHNT, YENEEA. There are 12 residues in the CDR3. Here the CDR3 reads CASSLDGTSAFF. In nucleotides, the CDR3 is TGTGCCAGCAGCCTCGACGGGACATCAGCTTTCTTT.

The chain combines TRBV29-1 with TRBJ2-3; D might be TRBD2 (5 bases). The CDR3 length is 14 residues. Per germline, CDR1 SQVTM and CDR2 ANQGSEA. Trimming cost V 7 bases and J 0 bases, with 14 bases left between them. The CDR3, as DNA: TGCAGCGCAGGTCGGGGAACTAGCACAGATACGCAGTATTTT. Encoded protein: CSAGRGTSTDTQYF.

In this sample, this clone turned up a few times. The chain carries TRBV18 and TRBJ2-7, with 10 bases matching TRBD2. The CDR3 contains 14 residues. Germline loops: CDR1 KGHSH, CDR2 LQKENI. V lost 2 bases, J lost 3 bases, and 1 base stayed unmatched. The CDR3 reads CASSPIAGGYEQYF. Written as DNA, the CDR3 is TGTGCCAGCTCACCAATAGCGGGGGGCTACGAGCAGTACTTC.

This clone turned up a few times. The rearrangement uses TRBV7-3 and TRBJ1-2, with 7 bases identical to TRBD1. The CDR3 spans 14 residues. CDR1 is SGHTA, CDR2 FQGTGA, per germline. Germline trimming cut 2 bases from V and 5 bases from J; bases unmatched to any gene: 5. The CDR3 loop reads CASSLVTGSYGYTF. CDR3 coding DNA: TGTGCCAGCAGCTTAGTGACAGGGTCGTATGGCTACACCTTC.

The chain is built from TRBV11-2 and TRBJ2-1; 7 bases map to TRBD1. With V trimmed by 3 bases and J by 7 bases, 12 bases remained unmatched. Germline V gene data show CDR1 as SGHAT and CDR2 as FQNNGV. CDR3 length equals 16 residues. The CDR3 nucleotides are TGTGCCAGCAGCTTGGGTCTAGGGGGCAGGAGAAATGAGCAGTTCTTC. As protein: CASSLGLGGRRNEQFF.

There are many counts of this clone. The chain carries TRBV29-1 and TRBJ2-1, with D possibly TRBD2 on 6 matching bases. This CDR3 region has 16 residues. Germline CDR1 and CDR2: SQVTM and ANQGSEA. V gave up 4 bases and J gave up 0 bases, with 16 bases separating them. The CDR3 sequence is CSVATPRTNSYNEQFF. CDR3 coding DNA: TGCAGCGTTGCCACACCCCGGACTAACTCCTACAATGAGCAGTTCTTC.

This clone occurred a few times. The rearrangement uses TRBV9 and TRBJ2-1; a weak D match, TRBD1 (6 bases). This CDR3 contains 16 residues. Per germline, CDR1 SGDLS and CDR2 YYNGEE. Trimming cost V 5 bases and J 7 bases, with 22 bases left between them. The CDR3 here is CASRGSPGYTGNEQFF. CDR3 DNA: TGTGCCAGCAGGGGATCCCCGGGGTACACAGGGAATGAGCAGTTCTTC.

This clone has only a few counts. The chain is built from TRBV28 and TRBJ2-7; 11 bases fit TRBD2. J gave up 3 bases and V 5 bases, and 6 bases lay outside the gene matches. The germline CDR1 and CDR2 sequences are MDHEN and SYDVKM. The CDR3 covers 15 residues. The CDR3, as DNA: TGTGCCAGCAGTCCCGGGACTAGCGGACTCTACGAGCAGTACTTC. Its translation: CASSPGTSGLYEQYF.

The chain combines TRBV7-9 with TRBJ2-1; D remains ambiguous. The V gene's germline CDR1 is SEHNR and CDR2 FQNEAQ (reference sequence). The CDR3 loop spans 14 amino acids. Trimming pared 1 base from V and 5 bases from J, leaving 9 bases between. The CDR3, as DNA: TGTGCCAGCAGCTTAGATCCTATAAACAATGAGCAGTTCTTC. This gives the protein CASSLDPINNEQFF.

This clone was observed a handful of times. The chain has TRBV29-1 and TRBJ1-2, with 7 bases matching TRBD1. CDR3 size: 13 residues. V dropped 6 bases and J dropped 4; count of bases not matched to a gene: 8. Germline CDR1 is SQVTM and CDR2 is ANQGSEA. The CDR3 loop is CSVLIRDSYGYTF. In DNA, the CDR3 is TGCAGCGTCCTAATCCGGGACAGCTATGGCTACACCTTC.

This clone came up once. V gene TRBV7-2 combines with J gene TRBJ2-7; D remains ambiguous. The germline CDR1 and CDR2 sequences are SGHTA and FQGNSA. Trimming removed 4 bases from V and 4 bases from J, with 17 bases in between. The CDR3 runs 15 residues. Here the CDR3 DNA reads TGTGCCAGCAGCTCCCAGGCGGAGCTATCGTACGAGCAGTACTTC. Translated: CASSSQAELSYEQYF.

Only a few counts were recorded for this clone. The chain combines TRBV20-1 with TRBJ2-7, with D possibly being TRBD2 (5 bases). V shed 7 bases and J shed 2 bases, with 9 bases lying between them. This CDR3 is 11 amino acids long. Germline V lookup: CDR1 DFQATT, CDR2 SNEGSKA (reference sequence). The DNA for the CDR3 is TGCAGTGTCCGGGGAACCTACGAGCAGTACTTC. Its translation is CSVRGTYEQYF.